This entry features one T cell receptor (beta chain) sequence. The table came from immunoSEQ multiplex PCR; TCRdb's copy has only in-frame clones and leaves some out. In the table there are some 130,000 clones, over 80% of which are singletons. V was cut by 0 bases and J by 7 bases, with 15 bases left in between. This CDR3 spans 15 amino acids. Germline lookup yields CDR1 ENHRY and CDR2 SYGVKD. The data stem from a study of blood T cell repertoires in COVID-19. Study summary: Sources were T cells, B-cell-depleted T cells, or PBMCs; the material itself was cDNA or gDNA.

The receptor was derived from a middle-aged man with active or convalescent COVID-19. Specimen: peripheral blood. This rearrangement joins TRBV10-3 to TRBJ2-5, with D perhaps matching TRBD2 (6 bases). CDR3 residues: CAISESRDLKWTQYF. The CDR3 nucleotides are TGTGCCATCAGTGAGTCGAGGGACTTAAAGTGGACCCAGTACTTC.